This record looks at one T cell receptor (beta chain) sequence and its context. The target antigen is unknown. The PCR employed 60 Vbeta primers together with 13 Jbeta primers. TCRdb's copy holds only in-frame clones and misses some; the assay was immunoSEQ multiplex PCR. The table shows fewer than 85,000 clones, with 78% occurring only once. This entry comes from a study of cytomegalovirus exposure and HLA in healthy donors. The CDR3 has 17 amino acids. Germline-derived CDR1 and CDR2 are SGDLS and YYNGEE. Trimming took 4 bases from V and 3 from J; bases not matched to a gene: 9. Findings of the study overall: Within an earlier analysis, most TCR beta V segments proved productive either about 87% or about 30% of the time. Sequencing artifact likely explains a cluster of highly shared sequence variants.

This receptor was taken from a middle-aged man in good health and CMV-seronegative. The source material was PBMCs. The chain has TRBV9 and TRBJ2-6; TRBD1 matches at 8 bases. The CDR3 nucleotides are TGTGCCAGCAGCCCCGGACAGGGAAGTTATGGGGCCAACGTCCTGACTTTC. It translates to CASSPGQGSYGANVLTF.